This T cell receptor beta chain emerged from a study of blood T cell repertoires in COVID-19. Study-wide background: The United States, Italy and Spain were the sources of the acute and convalescent COVID-19 samples. In each case, the material was cDNA or gDNA derived from T cells, B-cell-depleted T cells, or PBMCs.

Germline values: CDR1 LGHDT, CDR2 YNNKEL (reference sequence). The CDR3 runs 15 residues. Trimming at V came to 6 bases and at J to 2 bases, leaving 4 bases not matched to a gene. In the original analysis: Amplification of reference gene primers was used by the study to estimate nucleated cell counts. Sequenced by immunoSEQ multiplex PCR; TCRdb stores in-frame clones only, minus some. V, J and clone size are taken as reported in that table, and D and trimming were inferred from the DNA itself. This table has 95,000 to 150,000 clones, over 80% appearing once. The rearrangement joins TRBV3-1 (or the pseudogene TRBV3-2) to TRBJ1-3; the match to TRBD1 covers 10 bases. The TCR originated in a woman in her seventies with acute or convalescent COVID-19. The sequenced sample was peripheral blood. CDR3 DNA: TGTGCCAGCAGGACAGGGGGCTCGGCTGGAAACACCATATATTTT. Translated: CASRTGGSAGNTIYF.